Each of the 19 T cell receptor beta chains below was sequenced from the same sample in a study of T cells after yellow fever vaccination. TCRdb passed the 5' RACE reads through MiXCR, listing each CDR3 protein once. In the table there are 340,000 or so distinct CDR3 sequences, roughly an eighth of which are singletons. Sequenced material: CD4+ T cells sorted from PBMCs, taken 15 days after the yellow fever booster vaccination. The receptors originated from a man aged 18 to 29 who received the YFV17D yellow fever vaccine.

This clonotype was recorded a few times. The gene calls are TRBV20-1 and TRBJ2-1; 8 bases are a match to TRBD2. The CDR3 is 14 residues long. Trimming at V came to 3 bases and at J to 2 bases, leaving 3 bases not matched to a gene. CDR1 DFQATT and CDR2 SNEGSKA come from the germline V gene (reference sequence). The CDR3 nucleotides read TGCAGTGCTAGCGGCGGGGGGCCCTACAATGAGCAGTTCTTC. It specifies CSASGGGPYNEQFF.

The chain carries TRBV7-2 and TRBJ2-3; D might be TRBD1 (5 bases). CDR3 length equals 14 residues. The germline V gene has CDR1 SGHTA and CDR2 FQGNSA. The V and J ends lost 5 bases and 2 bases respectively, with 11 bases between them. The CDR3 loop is CASSRRGNTDTQYF. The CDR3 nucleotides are TGTGCCAGCAGCCGAAGGGGAAACACAGATACGCAGTATTTT.

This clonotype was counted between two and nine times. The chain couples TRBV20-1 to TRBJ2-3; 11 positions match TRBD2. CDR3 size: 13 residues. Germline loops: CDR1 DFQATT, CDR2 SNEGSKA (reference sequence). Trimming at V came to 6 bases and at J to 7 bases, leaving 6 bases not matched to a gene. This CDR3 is CSAWTSGRYTQYF. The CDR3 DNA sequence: TGCAGTGCATGGACTAGCGGGCGGTATACGCAGTATTTT.

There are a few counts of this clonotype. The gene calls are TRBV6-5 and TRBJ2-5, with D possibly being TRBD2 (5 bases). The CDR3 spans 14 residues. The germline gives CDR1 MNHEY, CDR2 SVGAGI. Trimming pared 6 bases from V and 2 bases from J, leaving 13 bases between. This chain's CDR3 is CASRPSTGQETQYF. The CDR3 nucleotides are TGTGCCAGCAGACCGTCCACGGGGCAAGAGACCCAGTACTTC.

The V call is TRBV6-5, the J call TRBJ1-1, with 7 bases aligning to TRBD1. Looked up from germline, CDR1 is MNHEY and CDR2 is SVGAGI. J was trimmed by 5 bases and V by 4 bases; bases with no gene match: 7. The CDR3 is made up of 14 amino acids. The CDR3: CASSSRQGWTEAFF. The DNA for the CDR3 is TGTGCCAGCAGTTCCAGACAGGGTTGGACTGAAGCTTTCTTT.

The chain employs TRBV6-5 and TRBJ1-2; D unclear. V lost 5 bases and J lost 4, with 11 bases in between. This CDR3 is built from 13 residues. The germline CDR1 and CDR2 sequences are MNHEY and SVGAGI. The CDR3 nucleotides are TGTGCCAGCAGTGGATGGGTCGGCTATGGCTACACCTTC. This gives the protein CASSGWVGYGYTF.

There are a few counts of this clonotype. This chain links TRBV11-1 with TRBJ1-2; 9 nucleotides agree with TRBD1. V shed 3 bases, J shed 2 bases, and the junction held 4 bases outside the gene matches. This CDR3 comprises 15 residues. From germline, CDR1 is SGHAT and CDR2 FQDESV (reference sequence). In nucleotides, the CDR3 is TGTGCCAGCAGCTTTACTGGACAGGGGAACTATGGCTACACCTTC. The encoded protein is CASSFTGQGNYGYTF.

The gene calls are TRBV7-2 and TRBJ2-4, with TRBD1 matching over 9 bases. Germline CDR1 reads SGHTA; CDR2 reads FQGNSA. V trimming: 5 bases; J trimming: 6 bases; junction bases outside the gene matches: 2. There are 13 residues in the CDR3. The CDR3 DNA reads TGTGCCAGCAGCGCGGACAGGGGAAACATTCAGTACTTC. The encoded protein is CASSADRGNIQYF.

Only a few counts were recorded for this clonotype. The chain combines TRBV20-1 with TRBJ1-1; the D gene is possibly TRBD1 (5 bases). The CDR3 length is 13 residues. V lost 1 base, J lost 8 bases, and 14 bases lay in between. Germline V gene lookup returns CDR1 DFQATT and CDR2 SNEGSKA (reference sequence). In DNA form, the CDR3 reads TGCAGTGCTAGAGGGTACACAGAGGGGGAAGCTTTCTTT. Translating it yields CSARGYTEGEAFF.

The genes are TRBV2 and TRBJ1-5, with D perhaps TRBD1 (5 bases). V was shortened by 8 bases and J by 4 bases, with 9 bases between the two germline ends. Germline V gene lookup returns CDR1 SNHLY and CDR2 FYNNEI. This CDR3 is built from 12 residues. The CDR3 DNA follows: TGTGCCAGCTCGGCAGGGAATCAGCCCCAGCATTTT. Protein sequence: CASSAGNQPQHF.

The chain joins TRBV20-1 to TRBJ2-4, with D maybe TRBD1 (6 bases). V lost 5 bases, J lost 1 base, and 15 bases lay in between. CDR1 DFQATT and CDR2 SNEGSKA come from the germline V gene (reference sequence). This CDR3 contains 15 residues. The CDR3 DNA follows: TGCAGTGCTTCTCAGGGGTATAGCGCCAAAAACATTCAGTACTTC. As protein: CSASQGYSAKNIQYF.

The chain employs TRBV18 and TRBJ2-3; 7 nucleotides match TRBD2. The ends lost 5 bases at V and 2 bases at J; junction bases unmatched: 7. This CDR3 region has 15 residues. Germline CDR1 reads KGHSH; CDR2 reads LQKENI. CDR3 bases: TGTGCCAGCTCAGATCCGGGACTAACCACAGATACGCAGTATTTT. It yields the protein CASSDPGLTTDTQYF.

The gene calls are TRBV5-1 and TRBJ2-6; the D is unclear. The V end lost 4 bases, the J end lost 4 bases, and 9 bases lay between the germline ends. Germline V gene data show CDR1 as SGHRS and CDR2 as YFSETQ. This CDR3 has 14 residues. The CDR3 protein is CASSLTVGANVLTF. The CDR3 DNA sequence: TGCGCCAGCAGCCTCACGGTGGGGGCCAACGTCCTGACTTTC.

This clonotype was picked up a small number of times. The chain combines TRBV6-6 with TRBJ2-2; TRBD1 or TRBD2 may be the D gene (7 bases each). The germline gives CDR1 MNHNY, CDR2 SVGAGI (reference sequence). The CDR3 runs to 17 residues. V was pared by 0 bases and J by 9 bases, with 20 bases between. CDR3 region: CASSYSRSRGGSWELFF. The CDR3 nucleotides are TGTGCCAGCAGTTACTCGAGAAGCAGGGGGGGATCCTGGGAGCTGTTTTTT.

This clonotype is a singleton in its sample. In nucleotides, the CDR3 is TGTGCCAGCAGCCAAGGGTCGATCGGGGGGGGAGCTTTCTTT. Translated, it gives CASSQGSIGGGAFF. The rearrangement links TRBV3-1 to TRBJ1-1; D is possibly TRBD1 (5 bases). Germline-derived CDR1 and CDR2 are LGHDT and YNNKEL (reference sequence). This CDR3 has 14 residues. V dropped 1 base and J dropped 10 bases, with 16 bases sitting between them.

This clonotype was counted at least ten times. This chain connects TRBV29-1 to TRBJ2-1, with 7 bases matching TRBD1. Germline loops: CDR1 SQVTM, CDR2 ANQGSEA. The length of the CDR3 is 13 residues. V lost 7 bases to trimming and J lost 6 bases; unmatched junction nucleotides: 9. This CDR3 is CSAAQGSPNEQFF. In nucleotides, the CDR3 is TGCAGCGCGGCACAGGGGTCTCCCAATGAGCAGTTCTTC.

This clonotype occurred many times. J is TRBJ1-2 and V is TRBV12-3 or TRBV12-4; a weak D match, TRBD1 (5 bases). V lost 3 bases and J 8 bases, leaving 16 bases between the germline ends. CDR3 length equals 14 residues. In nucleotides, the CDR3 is TGTGCCAGCAGTTTGGAGGGTAGGGGTAGCGGCTACACCTTC. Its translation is CASSLEGRGSGYTF.

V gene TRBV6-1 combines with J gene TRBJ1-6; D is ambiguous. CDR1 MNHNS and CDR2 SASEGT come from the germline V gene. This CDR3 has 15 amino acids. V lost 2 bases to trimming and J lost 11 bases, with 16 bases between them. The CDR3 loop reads CASSEIPAPFTPLHF. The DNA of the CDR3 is TGTGCCAGCAGTGAAATTCCAGCGCCTTTTACACCCCTCCACTTT.

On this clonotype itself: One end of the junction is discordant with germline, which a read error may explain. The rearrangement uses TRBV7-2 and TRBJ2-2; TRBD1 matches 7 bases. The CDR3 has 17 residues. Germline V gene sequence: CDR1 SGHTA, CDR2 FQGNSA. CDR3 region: CASSATRDRSNPGELFF. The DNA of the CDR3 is TGTGCCAGCAGCGCGACGAGGGACAGATCGAACCCCGGGGAGCTGTTTTTT.